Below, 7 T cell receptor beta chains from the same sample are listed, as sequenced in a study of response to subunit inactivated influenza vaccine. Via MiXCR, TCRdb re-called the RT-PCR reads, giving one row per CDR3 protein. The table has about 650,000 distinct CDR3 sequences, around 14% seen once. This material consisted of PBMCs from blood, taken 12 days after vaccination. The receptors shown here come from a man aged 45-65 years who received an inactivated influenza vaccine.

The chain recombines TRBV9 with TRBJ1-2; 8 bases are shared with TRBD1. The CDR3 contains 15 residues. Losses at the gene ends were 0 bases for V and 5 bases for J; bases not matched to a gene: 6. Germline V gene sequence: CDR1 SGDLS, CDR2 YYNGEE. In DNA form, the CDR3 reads TGTGCCAGCAGCGTAGGCGACAGGGGAAGTTATGGCTACACCTTC. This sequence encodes CASSVGDRGSYGYTF.

The CDR3 bases are TGTGCCAGCAGTGAAGTACAGGGGGCCTCCTACGAGCAGTACTTC. Translating gives CASSEVQGASYEQYF. The rearrangement uses TRBV2 and TRBJ2-7, with 9 bases matching TRBD1. V shed 1 base, J shed 0 bases, and the junction held 1 base outside the gene matches. CDR3 size: 15 residues. Germline CDR1 is SNHLY and CDR2 is FYNNEI. Drawing the rest from reference TRBV2 and TRBJ2-7, the complete variable domain is EPEVTQTPSHQVTQMGQEVILRCVPISNHLYFYWYRQILGQKVEFLVSFYNNEISEKSEIFDDQFSVERPDGSNFTLKIRSTKLEDSAMYFCASSEVQGASYEQYFGPGTRLTVT.

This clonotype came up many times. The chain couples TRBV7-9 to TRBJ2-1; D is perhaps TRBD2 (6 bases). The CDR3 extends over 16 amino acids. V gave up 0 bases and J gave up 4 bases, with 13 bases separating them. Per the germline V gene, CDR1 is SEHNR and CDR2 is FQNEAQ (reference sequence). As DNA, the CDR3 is TGTGCCAGCAGCTTAGCGCTCAGCGGGTCATACAATGAGCAGTTCTTC. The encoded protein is CASSLALSGSYNEQFF. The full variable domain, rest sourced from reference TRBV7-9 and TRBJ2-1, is DTGVSQNPRHKITKRGQNVTFRCDPISEHNRLYWYRQTLGQGPEFLTYFQNEAQLEKSRLLSDRFSAERPKGSFSTLEIQRTEQGDSAMYLCASSLALSGSYNEQFFGPGTRLTVL.

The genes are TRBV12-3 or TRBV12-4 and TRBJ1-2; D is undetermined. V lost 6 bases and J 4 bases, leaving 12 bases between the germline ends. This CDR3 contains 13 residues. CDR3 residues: CASSFSRVYGYTF. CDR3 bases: TGTGCCAGCAGCTTCTCCCGGGTCTATGGCTACACCTTC.

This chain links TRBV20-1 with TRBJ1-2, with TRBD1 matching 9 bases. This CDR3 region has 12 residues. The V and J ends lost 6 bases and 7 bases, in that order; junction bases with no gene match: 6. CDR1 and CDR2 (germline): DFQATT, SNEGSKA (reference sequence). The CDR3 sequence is CSAKGQGPGYTF. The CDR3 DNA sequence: TGCAGTGCCAAAGGACAGGGGCCTGGCTACACCTTC.

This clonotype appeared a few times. CDR3 coding DNA: TGTGCCAGCAGTTCGACCCCCGGGACACTCCCTTGGGCTAATGAAAAACTGTTTTTT. This codes for CASSSTPGTLPWANEKLFF. This chain joins TRBV6-5 and TRBJ1-4; D possibly corresponds to TRBD1 (6 bases). Trimming took off 4 bases at V and 3 bases at J, with 24 bases between the two ends. CDR1 MNHEY and CDR2 SVGAGI come from the germline V gene. This CDR3 is built from 19 residues.

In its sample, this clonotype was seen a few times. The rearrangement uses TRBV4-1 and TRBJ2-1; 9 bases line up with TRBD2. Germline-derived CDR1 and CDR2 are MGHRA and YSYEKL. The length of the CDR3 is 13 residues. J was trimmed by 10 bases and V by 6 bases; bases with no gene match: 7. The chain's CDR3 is CASRPGTSLEQFF. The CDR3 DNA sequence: TGCGCCAGCAGACCCGGGACTAGCTTAGAGCAGTTCTTC.